In this sample, the clone carrying this T cell receptor beta chain turned up once. The antigen is undetermined. Method: immunoSEQ multiplex PCR; TCRdb's copy keeps in-frame clones and lacks some. Here the sample spans about 59,000 clones, around three quarters being singletons. The data originate from a study of radiotherapy plus CTLA-4 blockade in lung cancer. Study as a whole: An objective response was seen in about 17% of patients, and disease control in 25% to 40%. Study-wide results and caveats: Reports identified early blood T cell clone dynamics, with interferon-beta, as the best response predictor. Expansion of tumor-derived TCR clones was observed in blood after radiotherapy plus ipilimumab.

In chemo-refractory metastatic non-small-cell lung cancer, patients got ipilimumab CTLA-4 blockade together with focal radiation. CDR1 and CDR2 (germline): SNHLY, FYNNEI. V was clipped by 5 bases and J by 7 bases; unmatched bases: 6. The CDR3 contains 15 residues. This TCR came from a human donor with non-small cell lung cancer whose response to radiotherapy plus ipilimumab could not be evaluated. The chain joins TRBV2 to TRBJ2-1; 12 bases align to TRBD2. This sample comprised peripheral blood, obtained from a patient treated with radiotherapy plus ipilimumab. CDR3 nucleotides: TGTGCCAGCAGTCCTAGCGGGGGGGCCAGGAATGAGCAGTTCTTC. Encoded protein: CASSPSGGARNEQFF.